The 22 T cell receptor beta chains below were found in one sample sequenced in a study of CD8+ T cells in alopecia areata. Indicated treatment: oral pan-JAK inhibitor, 5-10 mg twice daily. Following RNA extraction, reverse transcription yielded cDNA that acted as the sequencing template. Assay used: immunoSEQ multiplex PCR; TCRdb lists only in-frame clones, some missing. The sample gives approximately 210,000 clones, 50% to 60% of which show up once; approximately 3.5% is in the top ten. This specimen consisted of CD4+ T cells sorted from blood, obtained at week 4, from a patient treated with tofacitinib. These receptors were collected from a human donor with alopecia areata.

The rearrangement joins TRBV5-6 to TRBJ2-3; D gene ambiguous. CDR1 is SGHDT and CDR2 is YYEEEE in the germline V gene. Trimming removed 2 bases at V and 7 bases at J, with 14 bases between. The CDR3 covers 14 residues. The CDR3, as DNA: TGTGCCAGCAGCTTCCACGGTGCGTTGAATACGCAGTATTTT. Translated, it gives CASSFHGALNTQYF.

This clone was observed a few times. J is TRBJ1-1 and V is TRBV7-2; D is unclear. Germline V gives CDR1 SGHTA, CDR2 FQGNSA. Deletions cut 2 bases from V and 0 bases from J, with 1 base between. The CDR3 totals 12 residues. The CDR3 region has the DNA TGTGCCAGCAGCTTAATGAACACTGAAGCTTTCTTT. This codes for CASSLMNTEAFF.

This clone appeared a single time. The chain carries TRBV30 and TRBJ1-2, with D perhaps matching TRBD1 (5 bases). Germline V gene data show CDR1 as GTSNPN and CDR2 as SVGIG (reference sequence). The CDR3 contains 13 residues. With 2 bases removed from V and 7 bases from J, the gap between germline ends came to 14 bases. The DNA of the CDR3 is TGTGCCTGGAGTCCTTGGGGGAGGGCTGGCTACACCTTC. It encodes CAWSPWGRAGYTF.

CDR3 nucleotide sequence: TGCAGCGTTGTGGGGGGAGAAGAGACCCAGTACTTC. Protein: CSVVGGEETQYF. The rearrangement links TRBV29-1 to TRBJ2-5; TRBD2 is a possible D gene (6 bases). The CDR3 runs to 12 residues. CDR1 and CDR2 (germline): SQVTM, ANQGSEA. The V gene lost 4 bases and the J gene lost 3 bases, with 9 bases spanning the gap.

The rearrangement joins TRBV9 to TRBJ2-5; unclear D gene. Trimming removed 4 bases from V and 1 base from J, with 14 bases in between. This CDR3 has 15 residues. Germline loops: CDR1 SGDLS, CDR2 YYNGEE. The CDR3 DNA reads TGTGCCAGCAGCTCATTAGTGGGGTTCCAAGAGACCCAGTACTTC. It translates to CASSSLVGFQETQYF. Using reference TRBV9 and TRBJ2-5 for the parts outside the CDR3, the full variable domain is DSGVTQTPKHLITATGQRVTLRCSPRSGDLSVYWYQQSLDQGLQFLIQYYNGEERAKGNILERFSAQQFPDLHSELNLSSLELGDSALYFCASSSLVGFQETQYFGPGTRLLVL.

This chain uses TRBV4-2 with TRBJ2-3; no definite D call. This CDR3 region has 16 residues. V was shortened by 0 bases and J by 1 base, with 11 bases between the two germline ends. Germline CDR1 LGHNA, CDR2 YNFKEQ. The CDR3 sequence: CASSQDQSRRTDTQYF. The CDR3 region has the DNA TGTGCCAGCAGCCAAGATCAGAGCCGTCGCACAGATACGCAGTATTTT.

This clone was seen only once. This rearrangement joins TRBV6-1 to TRBJ2-6, with no clear D. Germline values: CDR1 MNHNS, CDR2 SASEGT. The CDR3 contains 15 residues. V gave up 2 bases and J gave up 2 bases, with 7 bases separating them. The chain's CDR3 is CASSERGTGANVLTF. The CDR3 bases are TGTGCCAGCAGTGAACGAGGAACTGGGGCCAACGTCCTGACTTTC.

This clone was observed a single time. The chain recombines TRBV7-8 with TRBJ2-2; 7 bases are shared with TRBD2. The CDR3 extends over 18 amino acids. Trimming took 4 bases from V and 0 from J; bases not matched to a gene: 11. Looked up from germline, CDR1 is SGHVS and CDR2 is FQNEAQ. This CDR3 reads CASSSLGRAGPNTGELFF. DNA of the CDR3: TGTGCCAGCAGCTCCCTGGGGCGAGCGGGGCCGAACACCGGGGAGCTGTTTTTT.

This clone was counted a few times. The chain employs TRBV4-1 and TRBJ1-5; a weak D match, TRBD1 (5 bases). Germline assignment: CDR1 MGHRA and CDR2 YSYEKL. The CDR3 spans 15 residues. V was clipped by 8 bases and J by 2 bases, with 16 bases between them. The CDR3 reads CASAPGQGGNQPQHF. DNA of the CDR3: TGCGCCAGCGCACCAGGGCAAGGGGGCAATCAGCCCCAGCATTTT.

The chain carries TRBV30 and TRBJ1-1, with a possible D match to TRBD1 (6 bases). The V end was cut by 5 bases, the J end by 4 bases, with 14 bases between. Germline assignment: CDR1 GTSNPN and CDR2 SVGIG (reference sequence). The CDR3 consists of 13 residues. CDR3 region: CAWLERGPTEAFF. The CDR3 bases are TGTGCCTGGTTAGAGCGGGGGCCCACTGAAGCTTTCTTT.

A few counts support this clone. The chain couples TRBV7-2 to TRBJ2-7; D not certain. This CDR3 region has 13 residues. Trimming removed 3 bases from V and 2 bases from J, with 8 bases in between. CDR1 and CDR2 from the germline V gene are SGHTA and FQGNSA. CDR3 region: CASSLASTYEQYF. CDR3 sequence (DNA): TGTGCCAGCAGCTTGGCCAGTACCTACGAGCAGTACTTC.

The chain carries TRBV20-1 and TRBJ2-7, with D perhaps TRBD2 (5 bases). This CDR3 has 11 amino acids. The germline CDR1 and CDR2 sequences are DFQATT and SNEGSKA (reference sequence). Trimming shortened V by 3 bases and J by 3 bases, and 6 bases separated the two germline ends. CDR3 sequence reads: CSARRVYEQYF. The CDR3 nucleotides read TGCAGTGCTAGGAGGGTCTACGAGCAGTACTTC.

Worth noting for this clone: It is likely a read error, because the conserved phenylalanine at the end of the CDR3 is missing. It is unclear where the CDR3 begins or ends on the DNA, so no DNA is shown, and the CDR3 is as TCRdb lists it. This chain connects TRBV5-1 to TRBJ2-4; the listed D gene, TRBD2, was not tested against the DNA. Germline CDR1 reads SGHRS; CDR2 reads YFSETQ. 12 amino acids form the CDR3, both terminal residues included. CDR3 residues: CASRSISLAPLG.

V gene TRBV11-1 combines with J gene TRBJ2-1; 11 nucleotides align to TRBD2. CDR1 is SGHAT, CDR2 FQDESV, per germline (reference sequence). The CDR3 length is 17 residues. Unmatched junction bases numbered 7, after V lost 4 bases and J lost 2 bases. In DNA, the CDR3 is TGTGCCAGCAGCTCAACCCTGGGACTAGCGGCCTACAATGAGCAGTTCTTC. Its protein is CASSSTLGLAAYNEQFF. The full variable domain, rest sourced from reference TRBV11-1 and TRBJ2-1, is EAEVAQSPRYKITEKSQAVAFWCDPISGHATLYWYRQILGQGPELLVQFQDESVVDDSQLPKDRFSAERLKGVDSTLKIQPAELGDSAMYLCASSSTLGLAAYNEQFFGPGTRLTVL.

The gene calls are TRBV5-1 and TRBJ2-5; the match to TRBD2 covers 8 bases. Germline V CDR1 and CDR2: SGHRS, YFSETQ. V lost 1 base to trimming and J lost 4 bases; unmatched junction nucleotides: 3. The CDR3 is made up of 14 amino acids. The CDR3 nucleotides read TGCGCCAGCAGCTTGCCTCGGGGGGGAGAGACCCAGTACTTC. It encodes CASSLPRGGETQYF. Complete variable domain (other parts from reference TRBV5-1 and TRBJ2-5): KAGVTQTPRYLIKTRGQQVTLSCSPISGHRSVSWYQQTPGQGLQFLFEYFSETQRNKGNFPGRFSGRQFSNSRSEMNVSTLELGDSALYLCASSLPRGGETQYFGPGTRLLVL.

The chain links TRBV7-6 to TRBJ2-7; tentatively, D is TRBD2 (5 bases). V dropped 4 bases and J dropped 7 bases, with 11 bases sitting between them. The germline gives CDR1 SGHVS, CDR2 FNYEAQ. The CDR3 has 12 residues. The CDR3 sequence: CASSYGRREQYF. In DNA, the CDR3 is TGTGCCAGCAGCTATGGCCGGAGGGAGCAGTACTTC.

The rearrangement joins TRBV25-1 to TRBJ2-5; TRBD1 agrees at 8 bases. Germline V lookup: CDR1 MGHDK, CDR2 SYGVNS. The CDR3 has 15 residues. Unmatched junction bases numbered 1, after V lost 0 bases and J lost 1 base. This chain's CDR3 is CASSEYGQGQETQYF. In DNA form, the CDR3 reads TGTGCCAGCAGTGAATATGGACAGGGCCAAGAGACCCAGTACTTC.

This clone occurred once. This sequence joins TRBV30 and TRBJ2-3; perhaps TRBD1 as D (6 bases). Deletions cut 6 bases from V and 6 bases from J, with 22 bases between. CDR1 is GTSNPN, CDR2 SVGIG, per germline (reference sequence). This CDR3 comprises 15 residues. The CDR3 region is CACRLQQGRWDTQYF. DNA for the CDR3: TGTGCCTGCCGCCTACAGCAGGGGCGATGGGATACGCAGTATTTT.

V is TRBV11-2 and J is TRBJ2-5; 11 nucleotides line up with TRBD1. The CDR3 length is 16 residues. After removal of 4 bases from V and 6 bases from J, the junction contained 10 bases not matched to a gene. CDR1 and CDR2 (germline): SGHAT, FQNNGV. Written as DNA, the CDR3 is TGTGCCAGCAGCTACCCTGGACAGGGGGCTAGTAAGACCCAGTACTTC. Its translation: CASSYPGQGASKTQYF.

The chain employs TRBV6-6 and TRBJ1-5; no firm D call. The V end lost 2 bases, the J end lost 4 bases, and 6 bases lay between the germline ends. Germline lookup yields CDR1 MNHNY and CDR2 SVGAGI (reference sequence). This CDR3 has 13 amino acids. The CDR3 loop reads CASSYLGNQPQHF. The CDR3 DNA is TGTGCCAGCAGTTACCTGGGGAATCAGCCCCAGCATTTT.

This chain connects TRBV6-5 to TRBJ2-7; either TRBD1 or TRBD2 may fit D (7 bases each). V lost 4 bases and J 0 bases, leaving 16 bases between the germline ends. This CDR3 is built from 16 residues. In germline, CDR1 is MNHEY, CDR2 SVGAGI. The CDR3 loop is CASSSRQGGSSYEQYF. Here the CDR3 DNA reads TGTGCCAGCAGTTCCCGACAGGGAGGGAGCTCCTACGAGCAGTACTTC.

The chain is built from TRBV15 and TRBJ1-1; a weak D match, TRBD1 (6 bases). Trimming took 0 bases from V and 4 from J, leaving 12 bases between them. CDR1 is LNHNV, CDR2 YYDKDF, per germline (reference sequence). The CDR3 is 15 residues long. CDR3 bases: TGTGCCACCAGCAGAGATCAGAGGGGGGGCACTGAAGCTTTCTTT. Protein product: CATSRDQRGGTEAFF.